This T cell receptor (beta chain) is drawn from a study of human T cells and chemical hapten exposure. Study in general: Largely, small differences in pooled library volume made per-sample TCR yields vary.

TCRdb called the RACE reads again in MiXCR, with one record for every CDR3 protein. The sample has over 80,000 distinct CDR3 sequences, 11% seen once. Time point: patch test 3, about 24 weeks after DPC sensitization. The treatment is: therapeutic diphenylcyclopropenone sensitization with weekly scalp DPC. Samples of blood were obtained prior to the application of each patch test. The V and J ends lost 0 bases and 0 bases, in that order; junction bases with no gene match: 13. The CDR3 is 20 residues long. CDR1 is ENHRY and CDR2 is SYGVKD in the germline V gene. The J gene is TRBJ2-1, the V gene TRBV10-3, with 8 bases fitting TRBD1. Here the sequenced sample was whole blood, taken in connection with sensitization to the hapten diphenylcyclopropenone (DPC). The sequence derives from a woman under 40 with alopecia areata. Some clones in this sample may be carry-over from other donors' samples. Here the CDR3 reads CAISESYSGTGFSSYNEQFF. DNA for the CDR3: TGTGCCATCAGTGAGTCCTACTCAGGGACAGGTTTTAGCTCCTACAATGAGCAGTTCTTC.